The T cell receptor beta chain under discussion was sequenced for a study of T cell repertoires in cytomegalovirus infection (dated by TCRdb to the late 2010s). With respect to the entire study: Peptide stimulations targeted recently identified HLA-C-restricted CMV epitopes, whose presentation resists viral immunomodulation, together with well-studied HLA-B-restricted epitopes. Because public TCR beta signatures pointed to carriage of CMV infection together with the matching HLA type, the HLA type of each donor mattered for the analysis.

Overall study outcomes, separate from this receptor: Carriers of CMV infection plus the relevant HLA type were discriminated by the cumulative frequency of public TCR beta family members in the study cohort and in an independent roughly 380-donor cohort. The ex vivo response was dominated by HLA-C-restricted CMV-specific TCR beta clonotypes, and the single most frequent clonotype in two of eight donors was supplied by these HLA-C-restricted clonotypes.

The treatment or condition label on this specimen signifies: in vitro stimulation with specific CMV peptide epitopes to enrich CMV-specific T cells. This clonotype was seen more than once but under ten times. The specificity of this receptor is unknown. The sample holds no much larger clone one base away, and base qualities are not on file. The cysteine opens and the phenylalanine closes a CDR3 of 11 amino acids. Just the 33-base CDR3 DNA is kept, in frame starting at base 1. Relative to germline, V is 4 bases shorter and J is 8 bases shorter, with 6 bases between their ends. From the germline V gene (reference sequence), CDR1 is MNHNY and CDR2 is SVGAGI. The data were produced on an Illumina HiSeq 1500. The raw public reads went through TCRdb reprocessing: fastp at Q25, MiXCR clone calling, in-frame beta chains kept. Under each unique CDR3 protein, matching rows form one entry showing the most common genes and DNA. Recorded for this sample are some 560,000 distinct CDR3 sequences; 40% of them occurred a single time. Clones ranked in the top ten supply around 50% of the sample.

This material consisted of cultured PBMCs, taken from culture after CMV antigen stimulation. The receptor was derived from a human donor in good health (CMV status not recorded). Some clones in this sample may be carry-over from other donors' samples. This chain joins TRBV6-6 to TRBJ2-1; no D gene is confidently identified. The nucleotide sequence is given as TGTGCCAGCAGTTCCCTCCATGAGCAGTTCTTC. Its protein reads: CASSSLHEQFF.